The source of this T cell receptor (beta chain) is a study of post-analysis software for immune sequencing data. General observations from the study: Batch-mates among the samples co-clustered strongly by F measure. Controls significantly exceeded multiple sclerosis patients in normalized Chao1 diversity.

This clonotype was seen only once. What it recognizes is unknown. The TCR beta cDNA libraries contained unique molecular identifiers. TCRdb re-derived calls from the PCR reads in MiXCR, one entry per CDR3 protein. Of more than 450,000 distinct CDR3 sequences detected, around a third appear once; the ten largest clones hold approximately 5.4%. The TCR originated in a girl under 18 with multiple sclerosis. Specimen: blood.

Written as DNA, the CDR3 is TGCAGTGCTAGTGGGGGACTAGCGGGGGGGGCAGGGACCCAGTACTTC. Translation: CSASGGLAGGAGTQYF. This sequence joins TRBV20-1 and TRBJ2-5; TRBD2 matches at 16 bases. V lost 3 bases and J lost 7; bases outside the gene matches: 8. The CDR3 consists of 16 residues. CDR1 DFQATT and CDR2 SNEGSKA come from the germline V gene (reference sequence).